The 27 T cell receptor beta chains below come from one sample, sequenced in a study of regulatory T cells in long-lasting Graves disease. Time point denoted: newly diagnosed GD, antithyroid drugs for less than 3 months. Making the TCR library involved RNA that had been extracted from PBMCs. Building the TCR beta libraries relied on iRepertoire HTBI primers, and CDR3 regions underwent Arm-PCR. TCRdb processed the multiplex PCR reads anew with MiXCR; each CDR3 protein has one entry. The table has around 400,000 distinct CDR3 sequences, 15% to 18% seen once. Sequencing was performed on peripheral blood mononuclear cells (PBMCs), taken at new diagnosis, from a patient treated with antithyroid drugs. The source is a female donor with Graves disease.

This clonotype has at least ten counts. The genes are TRBV7-2 and TRBJ2-4; the D is unclear. The ends were cut back, 1 base at V and 14 bases at J, with 12 bases in the middle. The CDR3 is 12 amino acids. CDR1 and CDR2 from the germline V gene are SGHTA and FQGNSA. CDR3 coding DNA: TGTGCCAGCAGCTTAGGGCTAGGGCTTAAGTACTTC. Translating it yields CASSLGLGLKYF. The full variable domain, rest sourced from reference TRBV7-2 and TRBJ2-4, is GAGVSQSPSNKVTEKGKDVELRCDPISGHTALYWYRQSLGQGLEFLIYFQGNSAPDKSGLPSDRFSAERTGGSVSTLTIQRTQQEDSAVYLCASSLGLGLKYFGAGTRLSVL.

This clonotype was recorded many times. V and J are TRBV6-5 and TRBJ2-5; TRBD2 agrees at 9 bases. This CDR3 region has 16 residues. Trimming cost V 4 bases and J 2 bases; bases outside gene matches: 8. CDR1 MNHEY and CDR2 SVGAGI come from the germline V gene. CDR3 residues: CASSSGLALDQETQYF. In nucleotides, the CDR3 is TGTGCCAGCAGTTCGGGACTAGCTTTGGATCAAGAGACCCAGTACTTC.

At least ten counts were recorded for this clonotype. The genes are TRBV11-2 and TRBJ2-3, with TRBD1 matching 11 bases. Germline-derived CDR1 and CDR2 are SGHAT and FQNNGV. There are 11 residues in the CDR3. DNA for the CDR3: TGTGGGACAGGGGGCCCAGATACGCAGTATTTT. Its translation is CGTGGPDTQYF.

This clonotype was detected many times. The chain has TRBV20-1 and TRBJ1-1, with 10 positions matching TRBD1. This CDR3 is 12 amino acids long. Trimming removed 3 bases from V and 7 bases from J; junction bases left unmatched: 2. CDR1 and CDR2 (germline): DFQATT, SNEGSKA (reference sequence). The CDR3 coding sequence is TGCAGTGCTAGGGGACAGGGGATTGAAGCTTTCTTT. This translates into CSARGQGIEAFF.

This clonotype came up a few times. The gene calls are TRBV6-5 and TRBJ1-5; D is uncertain. V lost 4 bases and J 7 bases, leaving 11 bases between the germline ends. This CDR3 comprises 13 residues. In germline, CDR1 is MNHEY, CDR2 SVGAGI. CDR3 in amino acids: CASSWRFDQPQHF. The DNA of the CDR3 is TGTGCCAGCAGTTGGCGCTTCGACCAGCCCCAGCATTTT.

Turning to this clonotype: A much larger clone is a single base away; this may be a read error. The V call is TRBV6-2 or TRBV6-3, the J call TRBJ2-7; the D call may be TRBD1 or TRBD2 (5 bases each). With 8 bases removed from V and 0 bases from J, the gap between germline ends came to 23 bases. Germline loops: CDR1 MNHEY, CDR2 SVGEGT. The CDR3 sequence is 17 residues long. CDR3 sequence reads: CASGHYIRDASSYEQYF. Written as DNA, the CDR3 is TGTGCCAGCGGTCACTATATCCGGGACGCCAGCTCCTACGAGCAGTACTTC.

This clonotype was observed at least ten times. This chain uses TRBV12-3 or TRBV12-4 with TRBJ2-7, with D maybe TRBD1 (6 bases). Trimming stripped 4 bases from V and 2 bases from J, with 18 bases between. This CDR3 spans 16 amino acids. CDR3 sequence: CASSSPQGQDPYEQYF. The CDR3 DNA is TGTGCCAGCAGTTCCCCGCAGGGGCAGGACCCCTACGAGCAGTACTTC.

This clonotype was counted at least ten times. The chain recombines TRBV20-1 with TRBJ1-1; tentative D call: TRBD1 (6 bases). V lost 5 bases and J 1 base, leaving 17 bases between the germline ends. The CDR3 runs to 15 residues. Germline V gene data show CDR1 as DFQATT and CDR2 as SNEGSKA (reference sequence). The CDR3 sequence is CSASGTSNWNTEAFF. The CDR3 region has the DNA TGCAGTGCTTCTGGGACAAGCAATTGGAACACTGAAGCTTTCTTT.

Many counts were recorded for this clonotype. The J gene is TRBJ2-3, the V gene TRBV7-2, with D uncertain. CDR3 length equals 12 residues. V was trimmed by 5 bases and J by 6 bases, leaving 9 bases between them. Germline CDR1 SGHTA, CDR2 FQGNSA. The CDR3 sequence is CASSLEWDTQYF. Here the CDR3 DNA reads TGTGCCAGCAGCCTAGAGTGGGATACGCAGTATTTT. The entire variable domain, with the rest obtained from reference TRBV7-2 and TRBJ2-3, is as follows: GAGVSQSPSNKVTEKGKDVELRCDPISGHTALYWYRQSLGQGLEFLIYFQGNSAPDKSGLPSDRFSAERTGGSVSTLTIQRTQQEDSAVYLCASSLEWDTQYFGPGTRLTVL.

There are many counts of this clonotype. The J gene is TRBJ1-1, the V gene TRBV12-3 or TRBV12-4; D might be TRBD1 (5 bases). V shed 5 bases and J shed 3 bases, with 16 bases lying between them. The CDR3 totals 15 residues. Here the CDR3 reads CASSHSTVKHTEAFF. As DNA, the CDR3 is TGTGCCAGCAGTCACTCGACAGTAAAACACACTGAAGCTTTCTTT.

This CDR3 is CASIDPNTEAFF. The DNA of the CDR3 is TGTGCCAGCATCGACCCGAACACTGAAGCTTTCTTT. The chain couples TRBV6-1 to TRBJ1-1; no definite D call. The V end lost 7 bases, the J end lost 1 base, and 7 bases lay between the germline ends. CDR1 and CDR2 (germline): MNHNS, SASEGT. The CDR3 contains 12 residues.

This clonotype was seen repeatedly, ten times or more. The V and J genes are TRBV29-1 and TRBJ2-3; TRBD2 matches 9 bases. Germline values: CDR1 SQVTM, CDR2 ANQGSEA. The CDR3 totals 15 residues. V trimming: 5 bases; J trimming: 2 bases; junction bases outside the gene matches: 8. CDR3 sequence: CSVHGSSGVTDTQYF. The CDR3 DNA reads as TGCAGCGTTCACGGATCTAGCGGGGTCACAGATACGCAGTATTTT.

The J gene is TRBJ1-2, the V gene TRBV6-1; D is unresolved. V lost 0 bases to trimming and J lost 2 bases, with 7 bases between them. The CDR3 covers 14 residues. Per germline, CDR1 MNHNS and CDR2 SASEGT. CDR3 sequence (DNA): TGTGCCAGCAGTGAAGCGCCCAAAAACTATGGCTACACCTTC. Translation: CASSEAPKNYGYTF.

There are many counts of this clonotype. V gene TRBV12-3 or TRBV12-4 combines with J gene TRBJ1-4; TRBD1 is a possible D gene (6 bases). CDR3 length: 18 residues. V lost 4 bases to trimming and J lost 4 bases, with 22 bases between them. The DNA of the CDR3 is TGTGCCAGCAGTTCCTTAACTACACGGACAGTCCATAATGAAAAACTGTTTTTT. As protein: CASSSLTTRTVHNEKLFF.

This clonotype was found many times. The chain couples TRBV4-1 to TRBJ2-7; 7 nucleotides agree with TRBD1. The CDR3 covers 14 residues. In germline, CDR1 is MGHRA, CDR2 YSYEKL. J gave up 4 bases and V 3 bases, and 6 bases lay outside the gene matches. The CDR3 here is CASSQPGTDYEQYF. CDR3 nucleotides: TGCGCCAGCAGCCAGCCCGGGACAGATTACGAGCAGTACTTC.

This clonotype was recorded many times. The chain is built from TRBV6-5 and TRBJ1-5, with 7 bases matching TRBD1. CDR3 length: 14 residues. Trimming removed 4 bases from V and 8 bases from J; junction bases left unmatched: 8. Germline CDR1 and CDR2: MNHEY and SVGAGI. The CDR3 reads CASSSDRFIEPQHF. In DNA form, the CDR3 reads TGTGCCAGCAGTTCGGACAGGTTCATTGAGCCCCAGCATTTT.

Many counts were recorded for this clonotype. The chain combines TRBV7-9 with TRBJ2-3, with TRBD1 as a possible D gene (6 bases). The germline V gene encodes CDR1 SEHNR and CDR2 FQNEAQ (reference sequence). The CDR3 sequence is 15 residues long. With 5 bases removed from V and 1 base from J, the gap between germline ends came to 13 bases. The chain's CDR3 is CASSLDRWGTDTQYF. The CDR3 bases are TGTGCCAGCAGCCTTGACAGGTGGGGCACAGATACGCAGTATTTT.

This clonotype has at least ten counts. The chain employs TRBV2 and TRBJ1-6, with unresolved D. V lost 3 bases, J lost 10 bases, and 7 bases lay in between. The CDR3 runs to 12 residues. The germline V gene encodes CDR1 SNHLY and CDR2 FYNNEI. Here the CDR3 reads CASSEVGSPLHF. The CDR3 DNA sequence: TGTGCCAGCAGTGAGGTTGGCTCACCCCTCCACTTT.

The chain combines TRBV14 with TRBJ1-3; D is unclear. The CDR3 runs to 16 residues. The V end lost 4 bases, the J end lost 1 base, and 14 bases lay between the germline ends. CDR1 is SGHDN, CDR2 FVKESK, per germline. CDR3 nucleotides: TGTGCCAGCAGCCCCATTTTACCAGGATCTGGAAACACCATATATTTT. Residues: CASSPILPGSGNTIYF. The whole variable domain, remainder taken from reference TRBV14 and TRBJ1-3, is EAGVTQFPSHSVIEKGQTVTLRCDPISGHDNLYWYRRVMGKEIKFLLHFVKESKQDESGMPNNRFLAERTGGTYSTLKVQPAELEDSGVYFCASSPILPGSGNTIYFGEGSWLTVV.

This clonotype was seen ten or more times. J is TRBJ2-1 and V is TRBV12-5; D is perhaps TRBD2 (5 bases). This CDR3 spans 18 amino acids. V was pared by 7 bases and J by 0 bases, with 22 bases between. Per the germline V gene, CDR1 is LGHNT and CDR2 is FRNRAP. DNA for the CDR3: TGTGCTAGTGCCGCTGCACCTACTAGTGCGGCCTCCTACAATGAGCAGTTCTTC. It translates to CASAAAPTSAASYNEQFF.

This clonotype came up many times. The chain is built from TRBV11-2 and TRBJ2-6, with TRBD1 as a possible D gene (6 bases). The ends were cut back, 1 base at V and 3 bases at J, with 10 bases in the middle. From germline, CDR1 is SGHAT and CDR2 FQNNGV. This CDR3 region has 16 residues. CDR3: CASSLGLRGGANVLTF. As DNA, the CDR3 is TGTGCCAGCAGCTTAGGACTCAGGGGTGGGGCCAACGTCCTGACTTTC.

Many counts were recorded for this clonotype. The rearrangement joins TRBV7-9 to TRBJ1-1; 7 nucleotides align to TRBD1. There are 13 residues in the CDR3. Germline V gene lookup returns CDR1 SEHNR and CDR2 FQNEAQ (reference sequence). V shed 6 bases, J shed 10 bases, and the junction held 11 bases outside the gene matches. The CDR3 DNA reads TGTGCCAGCAGACTAGACAGGGCACCCCCAGCTTTCTTT. It yields the protein CASRLDRAPPAFF.

This clonotype was counted at least ten times. The chain uses TRBV28 and TRBJ1-2; D call uncertain. V lost 5 bases and J lost 8, with 12 bases in between. The CDR3 is 12 amino acids. Germline CDR1 MDHEN, CDR2 SYDVKM. The CDR3 region is CASSPPLGGYTF. In nucleotides, the CDR3 is TGTGCCAGCAGTCCACCGTTGGGAGGCTACACCTTC.

This clonotype was observed many times. The junction does not match germline at one end; this may be a read error. The chain recombines TRBV5-1 with TRBJ1-1, with no clear D. Per the germline V gene, CDR1 is SGHRS and CDR2 is YFSETQ. CDR3 size: 14 residues. As DNA, the CDR3 is TGTGCCAGCAGCTTGGCGGGCCTGGCCACTGAAGCTTTCTTT. This encodes CASSLAGLATEAFF.

This clonotype was counted many times. The V gene is TRBV4-1, the J gene TRBJ2-7, with 9 bases matching TRBD1. CDR1 and CDR2 from the germline V gene are MGHRA and YSYEKL. The length of the CDR3 is 14 residues. V lost 2 bases to trimming and J lost 4 bases; unmatched junction nucleotides: 3. CDR3 DNA: TGCGCCAGCAGCCAATGGACAGGGGAGTACGAGCAGTACTTC. It yields the protein CASSQWTGEYEQYF.

Turning to this clonotype: This may be a read error, as it is one base from a much larger clone. The V call is TRBV27, the J call TRBJ1-5, with 7 bases identical to TRBD1. Germline V CDR1 and CDR2: MNHEY, SMNVEV (reference sequence). The CDR3 covers 14 residues. V gave up 6 bases and J gave up 5 bases; unmatched junction bases: 7. The CDR3 nucleotides are TGTGCCAGCAGCTCAAGGGGGCCGGATCAGCCCCAGCATTTT. Protein sequence: CASSSRGPDQPQHF.

This clonotype was counted only a few times. The chain is built from TRBV29-1 and TRBJ2-7; the match to TRBD1 covers 7 bases. The CDR3 has 13 residues. Germline lookup yields CDR1 SQVTM and CDR2 ANQGSEA. J was trimmed by 6 bases and V by 7 bases; bases with no gene match: 12. The CDR3 DNA sequence: TGCAGCGCCAACCGGGACAGCACTGGCGAGCAGTACTTC. Amino acid sequence: CSANRDSTGEQYF.